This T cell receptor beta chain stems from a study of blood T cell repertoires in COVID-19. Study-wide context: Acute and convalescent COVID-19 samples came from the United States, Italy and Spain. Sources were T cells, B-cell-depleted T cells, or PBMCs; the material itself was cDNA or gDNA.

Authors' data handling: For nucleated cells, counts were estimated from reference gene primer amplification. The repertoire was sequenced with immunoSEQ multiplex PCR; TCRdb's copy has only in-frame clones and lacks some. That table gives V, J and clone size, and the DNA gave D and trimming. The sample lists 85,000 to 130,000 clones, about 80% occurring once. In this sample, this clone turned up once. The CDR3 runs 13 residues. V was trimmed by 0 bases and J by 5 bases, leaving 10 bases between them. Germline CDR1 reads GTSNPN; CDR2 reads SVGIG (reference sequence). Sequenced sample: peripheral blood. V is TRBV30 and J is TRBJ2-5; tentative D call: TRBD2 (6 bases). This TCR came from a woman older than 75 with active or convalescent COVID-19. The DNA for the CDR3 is TGTGCCTGGAGTGTAGTTCGGGGGGAGACCCAGTACTTC. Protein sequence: CAWSVVRGETQYF.